The 24 T cell receptor beta chains in this list originate from one sample, sequenced in a study of blood T cells in healthy people across ages. A second about 6 to 12 cycle PCR used barcoded and J-beta primers. TCRdb recomputed calls from the 5' RACE reads with MiXCR, one row per CDR3 protein. The sample records 750,000 or so distinct CDR3 sequences, roughly 25% being singletons. This sample was shared with a second study, whose subject was T cells of mothers and their children.

Sequenced: blood. The receptor set was obtained from a boy aged 5-17 years in good health.

The genes are TRBV11-2 and TRBJ2-7, with D unclear. This CDR3 is built from 13 residues. The ends were cut back, 5 bases at V and 3 bases at J, with 11 bases in the middle. Germline CDR1 SGHAT, CDR2 FQNNGV. For the CDR3, the DNA is TGTGCCAGCAGCCTTACAGCTGTCTACGAGCAGTACTTC. It encodes CASSLTAVYEQYF.

The rearrangement joins TRBV10-3 to TRBJ1-1, with TRBD1 matching over 7 bases. CDR3 length: 14 amino acids. The germline CDR1 and CDR2 sequences are ENHRY and SYGVKD. Trimming at V came to 5 bases and at J to 0 bases, leaving 3 bases not matched to a gene. CDR3 sequence (DNA): TGTGCCATCAGTATACAGGGGATGAACACTGAAGCTTTCTTT. It codes for CAISIQGMNTEAFF.

Only a few counts were recorded for this clonotype. The chain couples TRBV9 to TRBJ2-3, with 11 bases matching TRBD2. V shed 0 bases and J 0 bases; nucleotides not matched to a gene: 0. The germline gives CDR1 SGDLS, CDR2 YYNGEE. This CDR3 spans 16 amino acids. The DNA for the CDR3 is TGTGCCAGCAGCGTAGTAGCGGGGGGGAGCACAGATACGCAGTATTTT. Encoded protein: CASSVVAGGSTDTQYF.

The chain joins TRBV27 to TRBJ2-5; possible D gene TRBD2, 6 bases. Trimming left V 0 bases short and J 5 bases short, with 13 bases between. There are 15 residues in the CDR3. Germline lookup yields CDR1 MNHEY and CDR2 SMNVEV (reference sequence). CDR3 loop: CASSLSWGDRETQYF. CDR3 DNA: TGTGCCAGCAGTTTATCGTGGGGGGATCGGGAGACCCAGTACTTC.

The chain is built from TRBV20-1 and TRBJ2-7, with 9 bases lining up with TRBD2. This CDR3 is 13 amino acids long. The V segment lost 5 bases and the J segment 1 base; nucleotides outside the gene matches: 3. CDR1 and CDR2 from the germline V gene are DFQATT and SNEGSKA (reference sequence). The CDR3 is CSALSGSSYEQYF. CDR3 DNA: TGCAGTGCTCTTAGCGGGAGTTCCTACGAGCAGTACTTC.

This clonotype was seen only a few times. The chain links TRBV12-3 or TRBV12-4 to TRBJ2-7; D possibly corresponds to TRBD2 (5 bases). This CDR3 spans 16 amino acids. Trimming removed 3 bases at V and 0 bases at J, with 15 bases between. CDR3 bases: TGTGCCAGCAGTTTTGTCGTTCCGCGGGTCTCCTACGAGCAGTACTTC. Translating gives CASSFVVPRVSYEQYF.

The chain combines TRBV5-1 with TRBJ2-1; TRBD1 matches 11 bases. The CDR3 has 14 residues. Germline V gene lookup returns CDR1 SGHRS and CDR2 YFSETQ. Losses at the gene ends were 3 bases for V and 7 bases for J; bases not matched to a gene: 3. CDR3 coding DNA: TGCGCCAGCAGCTCGGGACAGGGGGTAAATGAGCAGTTCTTC. Its translation: CASSSGQGVNEQFF.

This clonotype has more than one count but fewer than ten. The chain joins TRBV7-9 to TRBJ2-4, with TRBD1 matching over 9 bases. V dropped 3 bases and J dropped 4; count of bases not matched to a gene: 4. The CDR3 has 15 amino acids. Germline CDR1 and CDR2: SEHNR and FQNEAQ (reference sequence). The CDR3 coding sequence is TGTGCCAGCAGCTTCCTAGGGACAGGGAAAAACATTCAGTACTTC. It specifies CASSFLGTGKNIQYF.

The chain links TRBV7-2 to TRBJ2-5; D not certain. The CDR3 spans 12 residues. Germline-derived CDR1 and CDR2 are SGHTA and FQGNSA. The V end was cut by 3 bases, the J end by 10 bases, with 12 bases between. CDR3 nucleotides: TGTGCCAGCAGCTTCCAGCAATTTGACCAGTACTTC. This encodes CASSFQQFDQYF. Looking up the rest from reference TRBV7-2 and TRBJ2-5 gives the full variable domain: GAGVSQSPSNKVTEKGKDVELRCDPISGHTALYWYRQSLGQGLEFLIYFQGNSAPDKSGLPSDRFSAERTGGSVSTLTIQRTQQEDSAVYLCASSFQQFDQYFGPGTRLLVL.

This clonotype was seen a few times. This sequence joins TRBV29-1 and TRBJ2-5; 8 bases are shared with TRBD1. The CDR3 spans 15 residues. J was trimmed by 4 bases and V by 5 bases; bases with no gene match: 12. Germline V gene lookup returns CDR1 SQVTM and CDR2 ANQGSEA. The CDR3 reads CSVTQYRGAGETQYF. The CDR3 DNA sequence: TGCAGCGTTACCCAGTACAGGGGGGCCGGAGAGACCCAGTACTTC.

The genes are TRBV29-1 and TRBJ1-1; TRBD1 is a possible D gene (6 bases). CDR1 and CDR2 from the germline V gene are SQVTM and ANQGSEA. CDR3 size: 13 residues. Trimming took off 6 bases at V and 0 bases at J, with 11 bases between the two ends. The CDR3 DNA reads as TGCAGCGTACCGGGACAATTGAACACTGAAGCTTTCTTT. Translating gives CSVPGQLNTEAFF.

This clonotype came up a few times. CDR3 in amino acids: CATSVGRGFDTGELFF. As DNA, the CDR3 is TGTGCCACCAGTGTGGGACGGGGATTTGACACCGGGGAGCTGTTTTTT. The chain links TRBV24-1 to TRBJ2-2; perhaps D is TRBD1 or TRBD2 (5 bases each). The CDR3 contains 16 residues. Trimming took 5 bases from V and 3 from J, leaving 15 bases between them. The germline CDR1 and CDR2 sequences are KGHDR and SFDVKD.

This clonotype was found a few times. The chain recombines TRBV10-3 with TRBJ2-7; 9 nucleotides align to TRBD1. The CDR3 runs to 15 residues. The V gene's germline CDR1 is ENHRY and CDR2 SYGVKD. V lost 4 bases to trimming and J lost 4 bases; unmatched junction nucleotides: 8. CDR3 amino acids: CAISGGGQGVYEQYF. In nucleotides, the CDR3 is TGTGCCATCAGTGGAGGGGGACAGGGTGTTTACGAGCAGTACTTC.

This clonotype was seen more than once but under ten times. The chain combines TRBV11-3 with TRBJ2-7, with D maybe TRBD2 (7 bases). V lost 3 bases and J 1 base, leaving 13 bases between the germline ends. CDR3 length: 15 amino acids. CDR1 SGHNT and CDR2 YENEEA come from the germline V gene. The CDR3 sequence: CASSLRRGQSYEQYF. DNA of the CDR3: TGTGCCAGCAGCTTGAGGCGGGGGCAATCCTACGAGCAGTACTTC.

V and J are TRBV13 and TRBJ1-1; the D gene is possibly TRBD1 (5 bases). Germline-derived CDR1 and CDR2 are PRHDT and FYEKMQ (reference sequence). CDR3 length equals 15 residues. The germline V and J ends were trimmed by 3 bases and 4 bases, with 15 bases remaining between them. The CDR3 loop reads CASSFSSGLGTEAFF. For the CDR3, the DNA is TGTGCCAGCAGCTTTTCGTCAGGGTTAGGCACTGAAGCTTTCTTT.

This clonotype has just a few counts. This chain uses TRBV29-1 with TRBJ2-7; D perhaps matches TRBD2 (6 bases). Germline loops: CDR1 SQVTM, CDR2 ANQGSEA. The CDR3 is made up of 13 amino acids. With 5 bases removed from V and 3 bases from J, the gap between germline ends came to 14 bases. In DNA, the CDR3 is TGCAGCGTTCTCCGGGAGCCCCACTACGAGCAGTACTTC. Amino acids: CSVLREPHYEQYF.

This clonotype occurred once. The chain links TRBV24-1 to TRBJ1-1, with D tentatively TRBD1 (5 bases). This CDR3 contains 13 residues. Germline CDR1 and CDR2: KGHDR and SFDVKD. The V end lost 8 bases, the J end lost 8 bases, and 17 bases lay between the germline ends. CDR3: CATMGSGDPEAFF. The CDR3 nucleotides read TGTGCCACCATGGGGTCGGGGGACCCCGAAGCTTTCTTT.

This clonotype was counted many times. The CDR3, as DNA: TGTGCCAGCAGCTCTCCGGGGACCCAGTACTTC. Translation gives CASSSPGTQYF. The chain is built from TRBV5-5 and TRBJ2-5; no definite D call. CDR1 is SGHKS and CDR2 is YYEKEE in the germline V gene (reference sequence). The CDR3 has 11 residues. V shed 3 bases and J shed 7 bases, with 7 bases lying between them.

The V gene is TRBV2, the J gene TRBJ2-5; 8 nucleotides match TRBD2. J gave up 1 base and V 5 bases, and 6 bases lay outside the gene matches. CDR1 is SNHLY, CDR2 FYNNEI, per germline. This CDR3 is built from 15 residues. This CDR3 reads CASSRLAGLQETQYF. The CDR3, as DNA: TGTGCCAGCAGTCGTTTAGCGGGGCTCCAAGAGACCCAGTACTTC.

The sample holds a few counts of this clonotype. This chain joins TRBV12-5 and TRBJ2-2, with TRBD1 as a possible D gene (5 bases). The CDR3 totals 16 residues. V dropped 4 bases and J dropped 3 bases, with 15 bases sitting between them. Germline V lookup: CDR1 LGHNT, CDR2 FRNRAP. The CDR3, as DNA: TGTGCTAGTGGTTCCCATCCTCGACAGCACACCGGGGAGCTGTTTTTT. It encodes CASGSHPRQHTGELFF.

The chain is built from TRBV5-1 and TRBJ2-2; 12 bases agree with TRBD2. The CDR3 extends over 16 amino acids. J was trimmed by 6 bases and V by 2 bases; bases with no gene match: 5. The germline CDR1 and CDR2 sequences are SGHRS and YFSETQ. The CDR3 DNA reads TGCGCCAGCAGCTTTGGACTAGCGGGACCACCCGGGGAGCTGTTTTTT. The encoded protein is CASSFGLAGPPGELFF.

This clonotype was picked up many times. The chain employs TRBV7-9 and TRBJ2-3; D ambiguous. From germline, CDR1 is SEHNR and CDR2 FQNEAQ (reference sequence). This CDR3 has 12 residues. The V end was cut by 6 bases, the J end by 4 bases, with 8 bases between. CDR3 bases: TGTGCCAGCAGTTTATTAGCAGATACGCAGTATTTT. This sequence encodes CASSLLADTQYF. Full variable domain (outside the CDR3, taken from reference TRBV7-9 and TRBJ2-3): DTGVSQNPRHKITKRGQNVTFRCDPISEHNRLYWYRQTLGQGPEFLTYFQNEAQLEKSRLLSDRFSAERPKGSFSTLEIQRTEQGDSAMYLCASSLLADTQYFGPGTRLTVL.

This clonotype occurred a few times. The chain combines TRBV29-1 with TRBJ1-1, with D unclear. Germline CDR1 reads SQVTM; CDR2 reads ANQGSEA. This CDR3 is built from 10 residues. The germline V and J ends were trimmed by 8 bases and 7 bases, with 11 bases remaining between them. The CDR3 nucleotides are TGCAGCACGGGAGCGGTTGAAGCTTTCTTT. Translating it yields CSTGAVEAFF.

V gene TRBV2 combines with J gene TRBJ2-1; D is unresolved. Germline assignment: CDR1 SNHLY and CDR2 FYNNEI. The length of the CDR3 is 14 residues. V was trimmed by 4 bases and J by 2 bases, leaving 9 bases between them. The CDR3 DNA reads as TGTGCCAGCAGTGGCTCTCCCCCCTACAATGAGCAGTTCTTC. Translation: CASSGSPPYNEQFF.